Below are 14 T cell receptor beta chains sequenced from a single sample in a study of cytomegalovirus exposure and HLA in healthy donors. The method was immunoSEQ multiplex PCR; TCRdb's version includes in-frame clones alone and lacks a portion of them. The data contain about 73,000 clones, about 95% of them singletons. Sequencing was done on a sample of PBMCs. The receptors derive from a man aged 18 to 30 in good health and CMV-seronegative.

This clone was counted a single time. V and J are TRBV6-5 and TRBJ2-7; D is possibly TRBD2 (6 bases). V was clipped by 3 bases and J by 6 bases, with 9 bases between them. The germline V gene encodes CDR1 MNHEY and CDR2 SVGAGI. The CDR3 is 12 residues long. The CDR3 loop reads CASSYGGVEQYF. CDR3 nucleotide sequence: TGTGCCAGCAGTTATGGAGGGGTCGAGCAGTACTTC.

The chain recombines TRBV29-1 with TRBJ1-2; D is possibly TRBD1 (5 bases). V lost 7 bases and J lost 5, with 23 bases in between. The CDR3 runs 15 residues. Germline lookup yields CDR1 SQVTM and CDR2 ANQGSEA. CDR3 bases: TGCAGCGCCCTTGCCCCCCCGGGGGGATTATATGGCTACACCTTC. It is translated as CSALAPPGGLYGYTF.

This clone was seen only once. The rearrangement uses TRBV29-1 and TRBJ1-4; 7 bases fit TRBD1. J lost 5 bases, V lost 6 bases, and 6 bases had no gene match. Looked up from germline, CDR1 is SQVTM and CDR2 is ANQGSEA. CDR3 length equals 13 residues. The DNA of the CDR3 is TGCAGCGTCCGACAGGGTAGGAATGAAAAACTGTTTTTT. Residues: CSVRQGRNEKLFF.

The CDR3 loop is CASSGAVRGYGETQYF. The CDR3, as DNA: TGTGCCAGCAGTGGGGCAGTGCGAGGGTACGGAGAGACCCAGTACTTC. The gene calls are TRBV6-1 and TRBJ2-5; D perhaps matches TRBD2 (5 bases). Trimming pared 4 bases from V and 4 bases from J, leaving 19 bases between. The CDR3 extends over 16 amino acids. Germline V gives CDR1 MNHNS, CDR2 SASEGT.

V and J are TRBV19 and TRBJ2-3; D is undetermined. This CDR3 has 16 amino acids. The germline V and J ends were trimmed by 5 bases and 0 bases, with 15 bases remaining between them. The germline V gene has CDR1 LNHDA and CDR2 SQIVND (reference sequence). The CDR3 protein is CASSVYRFQSTDTQYF. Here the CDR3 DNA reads TGTGCCAGTAGTGTTTACAGATTCCAGAGCACAGATACGCAGTATTTT.

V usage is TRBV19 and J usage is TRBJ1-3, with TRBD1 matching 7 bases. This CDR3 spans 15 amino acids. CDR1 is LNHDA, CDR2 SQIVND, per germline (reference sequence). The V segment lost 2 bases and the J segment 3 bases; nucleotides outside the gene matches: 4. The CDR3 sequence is CASSIPTGNGNTIYF. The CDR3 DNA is TGTGCCAGTAGTATACCGACAGGGAATGGAAACACCATATATTTT.

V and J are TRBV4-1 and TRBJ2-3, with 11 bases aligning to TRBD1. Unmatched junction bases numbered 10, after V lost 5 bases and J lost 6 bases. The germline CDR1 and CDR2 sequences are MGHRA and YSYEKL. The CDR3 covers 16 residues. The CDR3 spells CASSGRDRGFGDTQYF. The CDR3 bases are TGCGCCAGCAGCGGCCGGGACAGGGGGTTTGGGGATACGCAGTATTTT.

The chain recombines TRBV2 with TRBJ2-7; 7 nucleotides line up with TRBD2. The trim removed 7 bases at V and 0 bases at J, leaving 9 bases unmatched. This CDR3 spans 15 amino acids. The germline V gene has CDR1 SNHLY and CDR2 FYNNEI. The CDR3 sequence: CASTGGYTRSYEQYF. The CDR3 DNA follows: TGTGCCAGCACCGGGGGGTATACTCGCTCCTACGAGCAGTACTTC.

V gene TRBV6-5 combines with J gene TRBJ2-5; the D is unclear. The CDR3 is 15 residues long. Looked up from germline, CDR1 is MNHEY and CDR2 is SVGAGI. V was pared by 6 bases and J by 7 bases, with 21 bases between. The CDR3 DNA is TGTGCCAGCAGATTAGACTCAATCACGTTCGGGACCCAGTACTTC. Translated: CASRLDSITFGTQYF.

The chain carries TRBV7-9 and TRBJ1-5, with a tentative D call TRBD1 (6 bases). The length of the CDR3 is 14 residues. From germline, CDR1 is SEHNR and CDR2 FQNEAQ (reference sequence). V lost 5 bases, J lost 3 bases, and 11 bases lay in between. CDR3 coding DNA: TGTGCCAGCAGCCCGGACAGCCTCAATCAGCCCCAGCATTTT. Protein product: CASSPDSLNQPQHF.

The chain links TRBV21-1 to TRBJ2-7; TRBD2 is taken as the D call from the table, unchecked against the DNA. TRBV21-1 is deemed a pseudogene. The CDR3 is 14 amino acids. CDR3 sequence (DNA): TGTGCCAGCACGGGAGGGCACGGTTCCTACGAGCAGTACTTC. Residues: CASTGGHGSYEQYF.

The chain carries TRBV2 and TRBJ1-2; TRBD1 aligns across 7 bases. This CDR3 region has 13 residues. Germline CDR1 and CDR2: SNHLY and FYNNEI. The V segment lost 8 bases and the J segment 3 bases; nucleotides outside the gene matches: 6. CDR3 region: CASLDDRDYGYTF. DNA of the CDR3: TGTGCCAGCCTTGACGACAGGGACTATGGCTACACCTTC. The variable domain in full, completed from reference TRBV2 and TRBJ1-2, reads EPEVTQTPSHQVTQMGQEVILRCVPISNHLYFYWYRQILGQKVEFLVSFYNNEISEKSEIFDDQFSVERPDGSNFTLKIRSTKLEDSAMYFCASLDDRDYGYTFGSGTRLTVV.

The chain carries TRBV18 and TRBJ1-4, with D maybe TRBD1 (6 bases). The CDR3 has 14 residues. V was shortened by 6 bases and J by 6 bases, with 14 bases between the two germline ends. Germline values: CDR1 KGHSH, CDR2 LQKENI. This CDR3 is CASSRTDHYEKLFF. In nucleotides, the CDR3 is TGTGCCAGCTCCCGGACAGACCACTATGAAAAACTGTTTTTT.

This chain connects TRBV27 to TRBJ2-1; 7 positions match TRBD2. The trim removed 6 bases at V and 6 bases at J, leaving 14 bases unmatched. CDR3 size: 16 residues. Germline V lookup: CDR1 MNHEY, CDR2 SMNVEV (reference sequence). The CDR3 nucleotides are TGTGCCAGCAGGGCAGAGCTAGCGGACCCCCTCAATGAGCAGTTCTTC. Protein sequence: CASRAELADPLNEQFF.